This TCR beta chain appears in the sequencing data of a study of TET2 disruption in CD19-targeted CAR T cells (dated by TCRdb to the late 2010s). Concerning the study at large: The number of samples was determined by the original clinical trial design and by which samples were available, and no additional inclusion criteria were applied.

The immunoSEQ assay was used to perform TCR beta chain deep sequencing. The paper's data handling went like this. Only productive TCR beta rearrangements were used to calculate clonotype frequencies. Entries here come from immuneACCESS through TCRdb and include only in-frame sequences with V and J called. Some clones fail to appear in such tables; in the studies checked, an unresolved V gene covers under half of the shortfall, and the cause of the remainder is unknown. Clone size and the V and J calls come from that table; the DNA yielded D and trimming. This sample's table carries about 30,000 clones. The ten top clones hold 1.9% of the sample. V was cut back by 7 bases and J by 8 bases, leaving a gap of 12 bases between them. From the cysteine through the phenylalanine, the CDR3 covers 11 amino acids. The 24 bases shown cover part of the CDR3, and their frame starts at base 1. The germline V gene (reference sequence) gives CDR1 as DFQATT and CDR2 as SNEGSKA.

Broad study findings and their caveats: The conclusions drawn about the patient's CAR T cells were based on extensive analysis of just one subject.

The treatment or condition label, read with the paper, signifies: autologous CTL019 cells: CD19 CAR with 4-1BB and CD3 zeta domains. TCR zeta and 4-1BB costimulatory signaling domains were built into the CD19 CAR. Leukapheresis was used to collect T cells from peripheral blood for manufacturing CTL019. The DNeasy Blood and Tissue Kit was used to extract genomic DNA from pre-infusion T cells, peripheral blood, or sorted post-infusion T cells. Points on this clone: The antigen it binds to is not known. The read terminates 3 residues ahead of where the CDR3 ends, so the germline J gene completes it.

Sequenced material: CD8- CAR+ T cells sorted from cultured blood T cells, taken for CD19 CAR T cell therapy. In light of the paper, this sample's cell subset or site label describes: CD8-negative CAR-positive T cells from the infusion product. The chain joins TRBV20-1 to TRBJ2-1; a weak D assignment points to TRBD2 (5 bases agree). The TCR comes from a man in his 70s with chronic lymphocytic leukemia. CDR3 bases read: TGCAGTGGATACGACGGGGATGAG. The resulting protein is CSGYDGDE. In full, the CDR3 is CSGYDGDEQFF.